The sequence of this T cell receptor beta chain was determined in a study of CD8 T cells in ankylosing spondylitis. General study points: Characteristic, it appeared, of ankylosing spondylitis blood was a TCR beta motif of roughly 8 highly homologous variants.

The CDR3 loop spans 18 amino acids. V dropped 3 bases and J dropped 2 bases, with 19 bases sitting between them. Germline V CDR1 and CDR2: SGHVS, FQNEAQ. Details on this clonotype: Its cognate antigen is unknown.

By quantitative 5'-RACE with molecular barcodes, the TCR beta libraries were made. TCRdb independently ran MiXCR on the 5' RACE reads; one entry per CDR3 protein. The table has 150,000 to 250,000 distinct CDR3 sequences, roughly 13% seen once. The sample was blood, either unsorted or a sorted T cell fraction (not recorded which). This TCR derives from a male donor with ankylosing spondylitis or in good health (not recorded which). The chain uses TRBV7-8 and TRBJ2-2; D is unclear. The CDR3 coding sequence is TGTGCCAGCAGCTTTGAGAGGCACCGGGCCCTTAACACCGGGGAGCTGTTTTTT. This translates into CASSFERHRALNTGELFF.